Listed below are T cell receptor beta chains from one sample, sequenced in a study of T-cell reconstitution after alpha-beta-depleted transplantation in children. TCRdb re-called the PCR reads with MiXCR, one entry per CDR3 protein. The data contain about 980,000 distinct CDR3 sequences, roughly 29% of them singletons. Source: PBMCs, mostly from graft donor cells, taken 360 days after TCRalphabeta/CD19-depleted stem cell transplant. The receptors here all came from a boy less than two years old who had a stem cell transplant for SCID, so the T cells may come from the graft donor. CDR3s include the opening cysteine and the closing phenylalanine or tryptophan. The D gene is left open where the match is weak. The size field is filled for only some rows; it gives once, few, many or a size class.

d_gene	abundance	v_gene	j_gene	CDR3aa	CDR3nt
TRBD2	NA	TRBV4-1	TRBJ2-3	CASSPRTSGVYTQYF	TGCGCCAGCAGCCCTCGGACTAGCGGGGTTTATACGCAGTATTTT
NA	NA	TRBV27	TRBJ1-6	CASSPSQGNWNSPLHF	TGTGCCAGCAGTCCATCACAGGGAAATTGGAATTCACCCCTCCACTTT
TRBD2	NA	TRBV18	TRBJ2-1	CASSPESGAYNEQFF	TGTGCCAGCTCACCAGAAAGCGGGGCCTACAATGAGCAGTTCTTC
NA	NA	TRBV28	TRBJ2-1	CASSFRVGSQFF	TGTGCCAGCAGTTTTAGGGTTGGGTCGCAGTTCTTC
NA	NA	TRBV7-2	TRBJ1-5	CASSLDSSSNQPQHF	TGTGCCAGCAGCTTAGACAGTTCTAGCAATCAGCCCCAGCATTTT
TRBD1	NA	TRBV6-5	TRBJ1-4	CASRRGPEKLFF	TGTGCCAGCCGCAGGGGGCCGGAAAAACTGTTTTTT
TRBD1	few	TRBV7-9	TRBJ2-7	CASTTGTGVSAYEQYF	TGTGCCAGCACCACCGGGACAGGAGTCTCAGCCTACGAGCAGTACTTC
NA	many	TRBV14	TRBJ2-3	CASSQGIGTDTQYF	TGTGCCAGCAGCCAAGGAATCGGCACAGATACGCAGTATTTT
NA	NA	TRBV12-3/TRBV12-4	TRBJ2-7	CASSSPLGARYEQYF	TGTGCCAGCAGTTCACCGTTAGGGGCCCGCTACGAGCAGTACTTC
NA	few	TRBV2	TRBJ2-7	CASSHRTGDSYEQYF	TGTGCCAGCAGTCATCGGACGGGGGACTCCTACGAGCAGTACTTC
TRBD1	few	TRBV5-1	TRBJ1-6	CASSFRDRGENSPLHF	TGCGCCAGCAGCTTCCGGGACAGGGGGGAGAATTCACCCCTCCACTTT
TRBD1	NA	TRBV5-1	TRBJ2-3	CASGPGQGGTDTQYF	TGCGCCAGCGGACCGGGACAGGGGGGCACAGATACGCAGTATTTT
NA	few	TRBV20-1	TRBJ1-6	CSVRQGRSNSPLHF	TGCAGTGTAAGGCAGGGGAGGAGTAATTCACCCCTCCACTTT
NA	few	TRBV12-3/TRBV12-4	TRBJ1-2	CASSPRAGRYYGYTF	TGTGCCAGCAGTCCCCGGGCAGGACGCTACTATGGCTACACCTTC
TRBD1	NA	TRBV20-1	TRBJ2-3	CSARSPGGRSTDTQYF	TGCAGTGCCCGTTCACCAGGGGGCAGGAGCACAGATACGCAGTATTTT
NA	NA	TRBV20-1	TRBJ2-7	CSASSTFLYEQYF	TGCAGTGCTAGCTCGACTTTTCTGTACGAGCAGTACTTC
NA	NA	TRBV9	TRBJ2-5	CASSTHRQPQETQYF	TGTGCCAGCAGCACCCACAGACAACCCCAAGAGACCCAGTACTTC
NA	many	TRBV7-9	TRBJ2-3	CASSLTPTSTDTQYF	TGTGCCAGCAGCTTAACGCCCACTAGCACAGATACGCAGTATTTT